This T cell receptor beta chain was sequenced in a study of shared clonotypes between healthy human individuals. Deep level was the assay's run setting. Produced via immunoSEQ multiplex PCR; TCRdb's table is partial and in-frame only. The table includes around 990,000 clones, approximately 80% detected once. V was pared by 6 bases and J by 1 base, with 12 bases between. The CDR3 runs to 14 residues. Germline-derived CDR1 and CDR2 are LNHDA and SQIVND (reference sequence). The receptor comes from a man aged 18 to 35 in good health. Some clones in this sample may be carry-over from other donors' samples. The chain employs TRBV19 and TRBJ1-2; tentatively, D is TRBD1 (6 bases). What was sequenced was memory CD4+ T cells from PBMCs. Subset given: CD45RA-negative fraction. As DNA, the CDR3 is TGTGCCAGTAGCATCAGGGGATTTAACTATGGCTACACCTTC. This sequence encodes CASSIRGFNYGYTF.